This T cell receptor beta chain is from a study of shared clonotypes between healthy human individuals. Using immunoSEQ multiplex PCR, the repertoire was profiled, and TCRdb retains in-frame clones only, with some absent. There are about 690,000 clones in the sample; less than 95% occur only once, and around a third lies in the top ten. With respect to this clone: Other DNA sequences from this sample encode an identical CDR3 as well.

Germline V gene lookup returns CDR1 SQVTM and CDR2 ANQGSEA. The CDR3 is made up of 12 amino acids. The V end was cut by 6 bases, the J end by 2 bases, with 11 bases between. The genes are TRBV29-1 and TRBJ2-7; tentatively, D is TRBD1 (6 bases). Sequencing used memory CD8+ T cells from PBMCs. The subset here: CD45RO+ cells pooled with CCR7-negative TemRA cells. This sequence originates from a man aged 18 to 29 in good health. Some clones in this sample may be carry-over from other donors' samples. The CDR3 DNA reads as TGCAGCGTGGAGGACAGAGCCTACGAGCAGTACTTC. Its translation: CSVEDRAYEQYF.